The 20 T cell receptor beta chains below all came from one sample that was sequenced in a study of identical twins. TCRdb called the 5' RACE reads again in MiXCR, with one record for every CDR3 protein. The sample holds about 530,000 distinct CDR3 sequences; 20% to 25% are singletons and the top ten take approximately 0.5%. These data also formed part of another study, on yellow fever vaccine responses in identical twins.

Input material: CD4+ T cells sorted from blood. The receptors here all came from a woman younger than 30 in good health.

Turning to this clonotype: Lacking the conserved final phenylalanine or tryptophan, this CDR3 likely reflects a read error. The DNA is omitted, as the CDR3 cannot be located on it reliably, and the CDR3 follows TCRdb's listing. The V and J genes are TRBV7-6 and TRBJ1-4; TRBD1, as called in the table, went unchecked against the DNA. The germline CDR1 and CDR2 sequences are SGHVS and FNYEAQ. Termini included, the CDR3 measures 9 amino acids. The CDR3: CASSMGQTV.

J is TRBJ2-1 and V is TRBV3-1, with unresolved D. V lost 6 bases to trimming and J lost 2 bases, with 8 bases between them. Germline loops: CDR1 LGHDT, CDR2 YNNKEL (reference sequence). The CDR3 length is 13 residues. In DNA, the CDR3 is TGTGCCAGCAGTCCCCGGGCCTACAATGAGCAGTTCTTC. This encodes CASSPRAYNEQFF.

This clonotype was seen a handful of times. The gene calls are TRBV5-1 and TRBJ2-7, with 11 bases aligning to TRBD2. V lost 3 bases and J lost 0; bases outside the gene matches: 2. CDR1 and CDR2 (germline): SGHRS, YFSETQ. The CDR3 consists of 15 residues. The CDR3 DNA is TGCGCCAGCAGCTCGACTAGCGGGATCTCCTACGAGCAGTACTTC. This sequence encodes CASSSTSGISYEQYF.

V gene TRBV15 combines with J gene TRBJ2-3; TRBD1 agrees at 10 bases. Trimming cost V 11 bases and J 1 base; bases outside gene matches: 6. The CDR3 runs to 14 residues. Germline V lookup: CDR1 LNHNV, CDR2 YYDKDF (reference sequence). CDR3 loop: CAASGQGGTDTQYF. The CDR3 bases are TGTGCCGCCTCTGGACAGGGGGGCACAGATACGCAGTATTTT.

This chain joins TRBV7-9 and TRBJ2-2; maybe TRBD1 (6 bases). The CDR3 loop spans 16 amino acids. Trimming pared 5 bases from V and 3 bases from J, leaving 16 bases between. CDR1 and CDR2 from the germline V gene are SEHNR and FQNEAQ (reference sequence). The CDR3 nucleotides read TGTGCCAGCAGCCCGGTAGGACAGAGCGACACCGGGGAGCTGTTTTTT. It is translated as CASSPVGQSDTGELFF. Filled out from reference TRBV7-9 and TRBJ2-2, the complete variable domain reads DTGVSQNPRHKITKRGQNVTFRCDPISEHNRLYWYRQTLGQGPEFLTYFQNEAQLEKSRLLSDRFSAERPKGSFSTLEIQRTEQGDSAMYLCASSPVGQSDTGELFFGEGSRLTVL.

The gene calls are TRBV29-1 and TRBJ2-3; TRBD1 might be the D (6 bases). CDR3 length equals 12 residues. Germline V lookup: CDR1 SQVTM, CDR2 ANQGSEA. Trimming took off 3 bases at V and 4 bases at J, with 8 bases between the two ends. CDR3 in DNA: TGCAGCGTTGAGAGGACAGCAGATACGCAGTATTTT. It translates to CSVERTADTQYF.

The chain recombines TRBV10-3 with TRBJ2-7; a possible D gene is TRBD1 (6 bases). The CDR3 length is 11 residues. The V gene lost 8 bases and the J gene lost 6 bases, with 11 bases spanning the gap. Germline V lookup: CDR1 ENHRY, CDR2 SYGVKD. DNA for the CDR3: TGTGCCATCGCCCAGGGGATCGAGCAGTACGTC. Its protein product is CAIAQGIEQYV.

The sample holds a few counts of this clonotype. V usage is TRBV7-6 and J usage is TRBJ2-3; unclear D gene. Germline V CDR1 and CDR2: SGHVS, FNYEAQ. V gave up 5 bases and J gave up 2 bases, with 5 bases separating them. This CDR3 comprises 12 residues. The CDR3, as DNA: TGTGCCAGCAGCCGTATCACAGATACGCAGTATTTT. It specifies CASSRITDTQYF.

This clonotype has only one observation. The chain joins TRBV7-6 to TRBJ2-2, with 7 bases aligning to TRBD2. With V trimmed by 1 base and J by 1 base, 6 bases remained unmatched. Germline V gene lookup returns CDR1 SGHVS and CDR2 FNYEAQ. The CDR3 has 17 amino acids. CDR3 protein: CASSLVPGTMNTGELFF. Written as DNA, the CDR3 is TGTGCCAGCAGCTTAGTTCCCGGGACTATGAACACCGGGGAGCTGTTTTTT.

This clonotype has more than one count but fewer than ten. This rearrangement joins TRBV3-1 to TRBJ2-7; 12 bases are a match to TRBD2. V was pared by 4 bases and J by 7 bases, with 8 bases of the junction left unmatched. Germline V gives CDR1 LGHDT, CDR2 YNNKEL (reference sequence). This CDR3 has 15 amino acids. CDR3 in DNA: TGTGCCAGCAGCCGACAGACTAGCGGGAGAAAAGAGCAGTACTTC. Encoded protein: CASSRQTSGRKEQYF.

The chain recombines TRBV10-2 with TRBJ1-5; no clear D. This CDR3 spans 14 amino acids. CDR1 and CDR2 from the germline V gene are WSHSY and SAAADI. Trimming left V 7 bases short and J 0 bases short, with 10 bases between. CDR3 amino acids: CASKSGNSNQPQHF. In nucleotides, the CDR3 is TGCGCCAGCAAGTCGGGAAATAGCAATCAGCCCCAGCATTTT.

This clonotype was counted many times. The rearrangement joins TRBV3-1 to TRBJ2-1; a possible D gene is TRBD2 (6 bases). The V end lost 1 base, the J end lost 6 bases, and 10 bases lay between the germline ends. CDR1 LGHDT and CDR2 YNNKEL come from the germline V gene (reference sequence). This CDR3 has 14 amino acids. The CDR3 protein is CASSQAGVGNEQFF. Written as DNA, the CDR3 is TGTGCCAGCAGCCAAGCGGGAGTGGGCAATGAGCAGTTCTTC.

The CDR3 loop reads CASSPRTSGRASYNEQFF. The CDR3 nucleotides read TGTGCCAGCAGCCCAAGGACTAGCGGGAGAGCTTCTTACAATGAGCAGTTCTTC. The chain uses TRBV7-3 and TRBJ2-1; 13 positions match TRBD2. CDR3 size: 18 residues. Germline V CDR1 and CDR2: SGHTA, FQGTGA. The J segment lost 4 bases and the V segment lost 5 bases, leaving 11 bases of the junction unmatched.

This chain uses TRBV6-1 with TRBJ1-5; 10 nucleotides match TRBD1. Germline CDR1 MNHNS, CDR2 SASEGT. The CDR3 runs to 15 residues. V gave up 7 bases and J gave up 5 bases; unmatched junction bases: 8. The CDR3 is CASTVDRGHDQPQHF. The CDR3 nucleotides are TGTGCCAGCACAGTCGACAGGGGGCATGATCAGCCCCAGCATTTT.

This clonotype was recorded at least ten times. The V call is TRBV12-3 or TRBV12-4, the J call TRBJ2-2, with D unclear. The CDR3 covers 13 residues. V lost 4 bases and J lost 7, with 10 bases in between. In DNA, the CDR3 is TGTGCCAGCAGTTCAGCTTTGGGCGGGGAGCTGTTTTTT. Translation: CASSSALGGELFF.

The V gene is TRBV12-5, the J gene TRBJ2-1, with 8 bases fitting TRBD2. The CDR3 contains 17 residues. J lost 4 bases, V lost 4 bases, and 12 bases had no gene match. The germline V gene has CDR1 LGHNT and CDR2 FRNRAP. CDR3 amino acids: CASGSPQAGVLYNEQFF. In DNA form, the CDR3 reads TGTGCTAGTGGTTCTCCTCAAGCGGGAGTCTTGTACAATGAGCAGTTCTTC.

V usage is TRBV4-1 and J usage is TRBJ2-1, with 11 bases identical to TRBD2. With 4 bases clipped from V and 2 bases from J, the junction kept 4 bases outside the gene matches. Germline CDR1 reads MGHRA; CDR2 reads YSYEKL. The CDR3 is made up of 16 amino acids. The CDR3 protein is CASSRLTSGAYNEQFF. As DNA, the CDR3 is TGCGCCAGCAGCCGCCTGACTAGCGGGGCCTACAATGAGCAGTTCTTC.

This clonotype was observed a few times. The genes are TRBV11-1 and TRBJ2-3; 8 positions agree with TRBD2. Germline V gene lookup returns CDR1 SGHAT and CDR2 FQDESV (reference sequence). This CDR3 comprises 14 residues. J gave up 4 bases and V 5 bases, and 5 bases lay outside the gene matches. The CDR3 region has the DNA TGTGCCAGCAGCAGAGCGGGAGTATCAGATACGCAGTATTTT. Translating gives CASSRAGVSDTQYF. Based on the CDR3 plus reference TRBV11-1 and TRBJ2-3, the full variable domain is EAEVAQSPRYKITEKSQAVAFWCDPISGHATLYWYRQILGQGPELLVQFQDESVVDDSQLPKDRFSAERLKGVDSTLKIQPAELGDSAMYLCASSRAGVSDTQYFGPGTRLTVL.

The chain carries TRBV7-2 and TRBJ2-2, with D possibly TRBD2 on 5 matching bases. Trimming stripped 3 bases from V and 3 bases from J, with 8 bases between. Germline CDR1 SGHTA, CDR2 FQGNSA. The CDR3 extends over 14 amino acids. The CDR3 region is CASSLRVYTGELFF. The CDR3, as DNA: TGTGCCAGCAGCTTGAGGGTGTACACCGGGGAGCTGTTTTTT.

A few counts support this clonotype. V and J are TRBV4-1 and TRBJ1-2, with TRBD1 as a possible D gene (5 bases). Deletions cut 0 bases from V and 4 bases from J, with 12 bases between. This CDR3 is built from 15 residues. The germline V gene has CDR1 MGHRA and CDR2 YSYEKL. The CDR3 coding sequence is TGCGCCAGCAGCCAAGATGGGGCAGTCCCCTATGGCTACACCTTC. Amino acid sequence: CASSQDGAVPYGYTF.